The rows below give T cell receptor beta chains drawn from one sample of a study of shared T cell receptors in the human thymus. Here immunoSEQ multiplex PCR was the method, and the copy in TCRdb shows in-frame clones only, minus some. The table shows about 660,000 clones, with approximately 90% occurring only once. These same records also appear under a second study, on human thymus T cells.

The source material was thymocytes. These receptors were obtained from a boy under three years old with a congenital heart defect. Both conserved end residues are part of each CDR3. Fields, in order: J gene, clone size, CDR3 length, V gene, D gene, CDR3 protein, CDR3 DNA. D genes are given only for firm matches. The size entry is marked missing in some rows and otherwise reads once, few, many or a size class.

J gene: TRBJ1-2; clone size: few; CDR3 length: 16; V gene: TRBV6-4; D gene: -; CDR3 protein: CASSDPGQFLNYGYTF; CDR3 DNA: TGTGCCAGCAGTGACCCAGGACAGTTTCTTAACTATGGCTACACCTTC
J gene: TRBJ2-1; clone size: -; CDR3 length: 18; V gene: TRBV28; D gene: TRBD2; CDR3 protein: CASSPCTGGKRSYNEQFF; CDR3 DNA: TGTGCCAGCAGTCCCTGCACGGGAGGAAAGCGGTCCTACAATGAGCAGTTCTTC
J gene: TRBJ1-5; clone size: -; CDR3 length: 16; V gene: TRBV28; D gene: TRBD1; CDR3 protein: CASSLPGQYSNQPQHF; CDR3 DNA: TGTGCCAGCAGTTTACCGGGACAGTATAGCAATCAGCCCCAGCATTTT
J gene: TRBJ1-2; clone size: few; CDR3 length: 12; V gene: TRBV19; D gene: -; CDR3 protein: CASKEGGYGYTF; CDR3 DNA: TGTGCCAGTAAGGAGGGAGGCTATGGCTACACCTTC
J gene: TRBJ2-1; clone size: -; CDR3 length: 14; V gene: TRBV6-1; D gene: -; CDR3 protein: CASRTTGSYNEQFF; CDR3 DNA: TGTGCCAGCAGGACAACTGGGAGCTACAATGAGCAGTTCTTC
J gene: TRBJ2-1; clone size: -; CDR3 length: 14; V gene: TRBV10-3; D gene: -; CDR3 protein: CAISGDSSYNEQFF; CDR3 DNA: TGTGCCATCAGCGGAGATAGCTCCTACAATGAGCAGTTCTTC
J gene: TRBJ1-2; clone size: -; CDR3 length: 12; V gene: TRBV6-1; D gene: TRBD1; CDR3 protein: CASSSTQGGYTF; CDR3 DNA: TGTGCCAGCAGTTCGACACAGGGGGGCTACACCTTC
J gene: TRBJ2-6; clone size: -; CDR3 length: 19; V gene: TRBV6-1; D gene: TRBD2; CDR3 protein: CASSEKGSGLPSGANVLTF; CDR3 DNA: TGTGCCAGCAGTGAAAAGGGTAGCGGGCTTCCCTCTGGGGCCAACGTCCTGACTTTC
J gene: TRBJ1-2; clone size: -; CDR3 length: 12; V gene: TRBV12-5; D gene: -; CDR3 protein: CAKVEGPYGYTF; CDR3 DNA: TGTGCTAAGGTAGAGGGCCCCTATGGCTACACCTTC
J gene: TRBJ2-5; clone size: once; CDR3 length: 15; V gene: TRBV10-3; D gene: TRBD2; CDR3 protein: CAISDGAGGPSAQYF; CDR3 DNA: TGTGCCATCAGTGATGGAGCGGGAGGTCCGTCGGCCCAGTACTTC
J gene: TRBJ2-5; clone size: -; CDR3 length: 12; V gene: TRBV5-6; D gene: -; CDR3 protein: CASSWGEETQYF; CDR3 DNA: TGTGCCAGCAGCTGGGGGGAGGAGACCCAGTACTTC
J gene: TRBJ2-5; clone size: -; CDR3 length: 13; V gene: TRBV5-6; D gene: TRBD2; CDR3 protein: CASSLTGLQTQYF; CDR3 DNA: TGTGCCAGCAGCTTGACGGGACTACAGACCCAGTACTTC
J gene: TRBJ2-7; clone size: -; CDR3 length: 15; V gene: TRBV7-2; D gene: TRBD2; CDR3 protein: CASSLNERGGRPQYF; CDR3 DNA: TGTGCCAGCAGCTTAAACGAACGTGGCGGGAGGCCGCAGTACTTC
J gene: TRBJ2-7; clone size: few; CDR3 length: 15; V gene: TRBV28; D gene: TRBD2; CDR3 protein: CASTFEVRTRSEQYF; CDR3 DNA: TGTGCCAGCACTTTCGAAGTCCGGACTAGATCCGAGCAGTACTTC
J gene: TRBJ2-2; clone size: -; CDR3 length: 16; V gene: TRBV4-3; D gene: -; CDR3 protein: CASSQYRLGSGGELFF; CDR3 DNA: TGCGCCAGCAGCCAGTATCGACTAGGATCTGGCGGGGAGCTGTTTTTT
J gene: TRBJ2-2; clone size: -; CDR3 length: 15; V gene: TRBV19; D gene: -; CDR3 protein: CASSGGASNTGELFF; CDR3 DNA: TGTGCCAGTAGTGGTGGGGCTTCGAACACCGGGGAGCTGTTTTTT
J gene: TRBJ2-5; clone size: -; CDR3 length: 13; V gene: TRBV18; D gene: -; CDR3 protein: CASVGHFQETQYF; CDR3 DNA: TGTGCCAGCGTGGGACACTTCCAAGAGACCCAGTACTTC
J gene: TRBJ2-3; clone size: -; CDR3 length: 15; V gene: TRBV29-1; D gene: TRBD2; CDR3 protein: CSVDIGTSDTDTQYF; CDR3 DNA: TGCAGCGTTGATATCGGGACTAGCGACACAGATACGCAGTATTTT
J gene: TRBJ2-1; clone size: -; CDR3 length: 13; V gene: TRBV2; D gene: -; CDR3 protein: CASSGPDGDEQFF; CDR3 DNA: TGTGCCAGCAGCGGGCCGGACGGGGATGAGCAGTTCTTC
J gene: TRBJ2-2; clone size: -; CDR3 length: 16; V gene: TRBV11-1; D gene: TRBD2; CDR3 protein: CASSYEREVNTGELFF; CDR3 DNA: TGTGCCAGCAGCTATGAGCGGGAGGTGAACACCGGGGAGCTGTTTTTT
J gene: TRBJ2-7; clone size: -; CDR3 length: 14; V gene: TRBV19; D gene: TRBD2; CDR3 protein: CASSSRTSPSEQYF; CDR3 DNA: TGTGCCAGTAGTTCAAGGACTAGCCCTTCCGAGCAGTACTTC
J gene: TRBJ1-2; clone size: few; CDR3 length: 13; V gene: TRBV9; D gene: -; CDR3 protein: CASSVGHLYGYTF; CDR3 DNA: TGTGCCAGCAGCGTTGGACACCTCTATGGCTACACCTTC